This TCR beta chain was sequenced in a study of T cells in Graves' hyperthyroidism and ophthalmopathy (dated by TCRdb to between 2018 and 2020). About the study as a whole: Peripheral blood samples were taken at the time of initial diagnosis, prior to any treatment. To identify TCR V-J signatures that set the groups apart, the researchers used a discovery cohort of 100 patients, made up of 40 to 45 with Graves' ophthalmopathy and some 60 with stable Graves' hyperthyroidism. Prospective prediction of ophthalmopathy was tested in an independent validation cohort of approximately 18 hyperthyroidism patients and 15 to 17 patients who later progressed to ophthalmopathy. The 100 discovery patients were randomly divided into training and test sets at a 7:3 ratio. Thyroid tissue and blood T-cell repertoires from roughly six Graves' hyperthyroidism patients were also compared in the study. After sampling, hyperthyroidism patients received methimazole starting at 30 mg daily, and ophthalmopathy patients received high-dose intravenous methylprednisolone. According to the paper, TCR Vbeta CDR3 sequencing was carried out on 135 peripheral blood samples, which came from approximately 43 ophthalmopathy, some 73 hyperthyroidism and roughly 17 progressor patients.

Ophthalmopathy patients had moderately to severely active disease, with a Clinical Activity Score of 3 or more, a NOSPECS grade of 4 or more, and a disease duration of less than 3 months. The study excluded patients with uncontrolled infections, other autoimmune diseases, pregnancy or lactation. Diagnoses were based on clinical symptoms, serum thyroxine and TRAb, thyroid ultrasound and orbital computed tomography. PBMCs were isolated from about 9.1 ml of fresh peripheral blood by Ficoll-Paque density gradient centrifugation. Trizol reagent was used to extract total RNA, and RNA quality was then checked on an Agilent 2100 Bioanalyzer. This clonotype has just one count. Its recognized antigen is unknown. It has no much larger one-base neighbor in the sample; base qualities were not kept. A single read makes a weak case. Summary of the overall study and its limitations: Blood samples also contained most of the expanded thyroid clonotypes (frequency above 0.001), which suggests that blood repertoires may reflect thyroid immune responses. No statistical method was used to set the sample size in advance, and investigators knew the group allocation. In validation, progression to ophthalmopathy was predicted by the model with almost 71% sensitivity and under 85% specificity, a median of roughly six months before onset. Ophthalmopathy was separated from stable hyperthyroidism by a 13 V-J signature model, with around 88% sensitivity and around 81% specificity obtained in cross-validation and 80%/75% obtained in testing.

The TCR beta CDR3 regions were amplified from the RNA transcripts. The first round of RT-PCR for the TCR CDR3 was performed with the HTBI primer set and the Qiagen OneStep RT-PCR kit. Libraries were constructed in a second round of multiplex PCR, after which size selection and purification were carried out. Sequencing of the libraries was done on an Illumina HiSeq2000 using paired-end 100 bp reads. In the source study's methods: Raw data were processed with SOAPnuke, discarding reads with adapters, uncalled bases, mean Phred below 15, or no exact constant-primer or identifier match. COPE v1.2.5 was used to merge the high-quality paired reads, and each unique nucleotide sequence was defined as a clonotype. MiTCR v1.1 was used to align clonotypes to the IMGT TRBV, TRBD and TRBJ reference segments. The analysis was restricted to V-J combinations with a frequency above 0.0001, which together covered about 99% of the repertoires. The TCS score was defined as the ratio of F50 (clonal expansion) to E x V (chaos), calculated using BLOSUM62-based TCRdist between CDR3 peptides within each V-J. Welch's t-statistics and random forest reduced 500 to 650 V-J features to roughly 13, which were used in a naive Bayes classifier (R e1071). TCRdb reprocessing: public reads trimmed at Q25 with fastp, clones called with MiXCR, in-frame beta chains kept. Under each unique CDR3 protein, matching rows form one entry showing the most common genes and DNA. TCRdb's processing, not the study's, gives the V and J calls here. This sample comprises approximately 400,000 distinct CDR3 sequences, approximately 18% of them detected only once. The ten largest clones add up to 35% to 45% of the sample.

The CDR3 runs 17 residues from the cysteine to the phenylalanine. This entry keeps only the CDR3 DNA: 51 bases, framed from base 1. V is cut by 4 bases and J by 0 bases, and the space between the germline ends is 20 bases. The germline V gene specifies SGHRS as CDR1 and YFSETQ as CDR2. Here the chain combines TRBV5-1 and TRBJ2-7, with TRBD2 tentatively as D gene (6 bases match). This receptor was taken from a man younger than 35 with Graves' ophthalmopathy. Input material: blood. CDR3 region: CASSPRDSPDPSYEQYF. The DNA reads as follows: TGCGCCAGCAGCCCCAGGGACTCGCCAGACCCCTCCTACGAGCAGTACTTC.